What follows are 27 T cell receptor beta chains derived from one specimen sequenced in a study of cytomegalovirus exposure and HLA in healthy donors. PCR primers comprised 60 Vbeta and 13 Jbeta primers. Sequencing used immunoSEQ multiplex PCR; TCRdb keeps in-frame clones, though not all of them. This sample has under 130,000 clones, with 70% found just once. The sample taken for sequencing was PBMCs. Receptors were obtained from a man aged 40-49 years in good health and CMV-seropositive.

This chain joins TRBV28 and TRBJ2-1; 7 bases align to TRBD1. V lost 5 bases and J lost 3; bases outside the gene matches: 7. Germline values: CDR1 MDHEN, CDR2 SYDVKM. CDR3 size: 15 residues. The CDR3 here is CASSLPGQNYNEQFF. Here the CDR3 DNA reads TGTGCCAGCAGTCTGCCGGGACAGAACTACAATGAGCAGTTCTTC.

This clone has more than one count but fewer than ten. The chain carries TRBV6-5 and TRBJ2-7; D not certain. V lost 5 bases, J lost 0 bases, and 11 bases lay in between. Germline V lookup: CDR1 MNHEY, CDR2 SVGAGI. This CDR3 is built from 14 residues. This CDR3 reads CASSPGPRSYEQYV. DNA for the CDR3: TGTGCCAGCAGTCCTGGGCCTCGCTCCTACGAGCAGTACGTC.

This clone was found a few times. The chain uses TRBV7-9 and TRBJ2-7; D remains unclear. Germline CDR1 and CDR2: SEHNR and FQNEAQ (reference sequence). V was clipped by 7 bases and J by 2 bases, with 18 bases between them. CDR3 length: 15 residues. This CDR3 reads CASTRLRDFTYEQYV. DNA for the CDR3: TGTGCCAGCACCCGCCTCCGCGACTTCACCTACGAGCAGTACGTC.

The chain employs TRBV5-1 and TRBJ1-5; 7 bases are a match to TRBD1. Germline-derived CDR1 and CDR2 are SGHRS and YFSETQ. The V segment lost 4 bases and the J segment 1 base; nucleotides outside the gene matches: 8. The CDR3 has 16 amino acids. The CDR3 loop reads CASSAHPGQSNQPQHF. CDR3 in DNA: TGCGCCAGCAGCGCACACCCGGGACAGAGCAATCAGCCCCAGCATTTT.

The rearrangement links TRBV7-9 to TRBJ2-3, with a possible D match to TRBD1 (5 bases). The CDR3 contains 15 residues. The V and J ends lost 1 base and 8 bases respectively, with 16 bases between them. CDR1 is SEHNR, CDR2 FQNEAQ, per germline (reference sequence). The CDR3 sequence is CASSLGGPPVGTQYF. The CDR3 DNA sequence: TGTGCCAGCAGCTTAGGGGGCCCGCCGGTTGGTACGCAGTATTTT.

Only one count was recorded for this clone. The gene calls are TRBV11-2 and TRBJ2-1, with D perhaps matching TRBD2 (5 bases). In germline, CDR1 is SGHAT, CDR2 FQNNGV. V was trimmed by 5 bases and J by 8 bases, leaving 13 bases between them. The CDR3 totals 13 residues. The CDR3 nucleotides are TGTGCCAGCAGCCACACTAGTCTCTATGAGCAGTTCTTC. Protein: CASSHTSLYEQFF.

The V and J genes are TRBV10-3 and TRBJ2-7; D may be TRBD2 (5 bases). The CDR3 has 12 amino acids. CDR1 ENHRY and CDR2 SYGVKD come from the germline V gene. Trimming shortened V by 8 bases and J by 1 base, and 9 bases separated the two germline ends. Written as DNA, the CDR3 is TGTGCCATCGGAGGCGCATCCTACGAGCAGTACTTC. This sequence encodes CAIGGASYEQYF.

V is TRBV28 and J is TRBJ2-7; D unresolved. The germline gives CDR1 MDHEN, CDR2 SYDVKM. Trimming removed 4 bases at V and 3 bases at J, with 13 bases between. This CDR3 is built from 14 residues. CDR3 protein: CASSSSPGFYEQYF. As DNA, the CDR3 is TGTGCCAGCAGTTCCTCACCAGGATTCTACGAGCAGTACTTC.

The chain has TRBV5-5 and TRBJ1-2; 7 nucleotides align to TRBD1. Germline CDR1 SGHKS, CDR2 YYEKEE (reference sequence). The CDR3 covers 16 residues. The V gene end was trimmed by 4 bases and the J gene end by 2 bases; junction bases not matched to a gene: 11. The CDR3 bases are TGTGCCAGCAGCCTGCGGGACAGCTTACCCAACTATGGCTACACCTTC. This sequence encodes CASSLRDSLPNYGYTF. The complete variable domain, with remaining parts taken from reference TRBV5-5 and TRBJ1-2, reads DAGVTQSPTHLIKTRGQQVTLRCSPISGHKSVSWYQQVLGQGPQFIFQYYEKEERGRGNFPDRFSARQFPNYSSELNVNALLLGDSALYLCASSLRDSLPNYGYTFGSGTRLTVV.

The V and J genes are TRBV6-6 and TRBJ2-6; a weak D match, TRBD2 (5 bases). The CDR3 extends over 15 amino acids. Germline V gene sequence: CDR1 MNHNY, CDR2 SVGAGI (reference sequence). V lost 6 bases to trimming and J lost 3 bases, with 12 bases between them. The CDR3 bases are TGTGCCAGCAGCAGCCCTGCGGGTGGGGCCAACGTCCTGACTTTC. Translation: CASSSPAGGANVLTF.

The rearrangement links TRBV21-1 to TRBJ2-3; no DNA check was done on the table's D call, TRBD2. TRBV21-1 represents a pseudogene. This CDR3 is 14 amino acids long. The CDR3 loop reads CASVGSGFTDTQYF. CDR3 sequence (DNA): TGTGCCAGCGTGGGTAGCGGGTTCACAGATACGCAGTATTTT.

Comments on this clone: At one end, the junction sequence differs from germline, possibly due to a read error. The chain couples TRBV7-9 to TRBJ2-1; D remains unclear. The CDR3 runs 12 residues. The germline gives CDR1 SEHNR, CDR2 FQNEAQ (reference sequence). In nucleotides, the CDR3 is TGTTCCAGCAGCCAACTCCCCCATGAGCAGTTCTTC. Its translation is CSSSQLPHEQFF.

This clone was observed a handful of times. The chain links TRBV4-1 to TRBJ2-2, with D perhaps matching TRBD2 (5 bases). V lost 4 bases and J lost 2, with 14 bases in between. The CDR3 is 16 amino acids. CDR1 and CDR2 from the germline V gene are MGHRA and YSYEKL. The CDR3, as DNA: TGCGCCAGCAGCCTCTCCGGGGAGCTTAACACCGGGGAGCTGTTTTTT. Translated, it gives CASSLSGELNTGELFF.

The chain employs TRBV10-1 and TRBJ2-1; the D gene is possibly TRBD2 (5 bases). Germline CDR1 and CDR2: WNHNN and SYGVQD (reference sequence). This CDR3 region has 13 residues. Trimming stripped 7 bases from V and 9 bases from J, with 16 bases between. The CDR3 is CASTLALGGEQFF. The CDR3 DNA reads as TGCGCCAGCACTCTAGCTTTAGGTGGTGAGCAGTTCTTC.

The chain couples TRBV4-2 to TRBJ2-1; 8 bases fit TRBD2. The CDR3 is 15 residues long. Germline-derived CDR1 and CDR2 are LGHNA and YNFKEQ. Trimming cost V 6 bases and J 3 bases; bases outside gene matches: 7. CDR3: CASSQSGSRYNEQFF. The CDR3 nucleotides read TGTGCCAGCAGTCAAAGCGGGAGTCGCTACAATGAGCAGTTCTTC.

The chain employs TRBV4-1 and TRBJ1-2, with a tentative D call TRBD1 (6 bases). CDR3 size: 13 residues. V was clipped by 7 bases and J by 2 bases, with 11 bases between them. From germline, CDR1 is MGHRA and CDR2 YSYEKL. The CDR3 DNA follows: TGCGCCAGCAAACAGGACAGAAACTATGGCTACACCTTC. Translation gives CASKQDRNYGYTF.

The chain couples TRBV10-2 to TRBJ2-5; 9 bases are a match to TRBD1. CDR1 WSHSY and CDR2 SAAADI come from the germline V gene. Losses at the gene ends were 7 bases for V and 5 bases for J; bases not matched to a gene: 5. This CDR3 is 13 amino acids long. As DNA, the CDR3 is TGCGCCAGCACCGGGACAGGGAGGGAGACCCAGTACTTC. Amino acids: CASTGTGRETQYF.

The chain is built from TRBV6-5 and TRBJ2-5; 8 bases line up with TRBD2. The germline CDR1 and CDR2 sequences are MNHEY and SVGAGI. The V and J ends lost 3 bases and 5 bases, in that order; junction bases with no gene match: 8. CDR3 length equals 15 residues. DNA of the CDR3: TGTGCCAGCAGTTATTCAGCGGGAGTCCGCGAGACCCAGTACTTC. Amino acids: CASSYSAGVRETQYF.

This sequence joins TRBV27 and TRBJ2-7, with TRBD2 identical over 11 bases. Germline-derived CDR1 and CDR2 are MNHEY and SMNVEV (reference sequence). This CDR3 spans 22 amino acids. V shed 5 bases and J 7 bases; nucleotides not matched to a gene: 31. CDR3 protein: CASSGARYISGTSGYRPGEQYF. The DNA of the CDR3 is TGTGCCAGCAGTGGCGCCCGCTACATTTCCGGGACTAGCGGCTACCGTCCGGGGGAGCAGTACTTC.

The chain has TRBV19 and TRBJ1-5; 9 bases are shared with TRBD1. CDR1 is LNHDA, CDR2 SQIVND, per germline (reference sequence). This CDR3 is built from 16 residues. The V and J ends lost 2 bases and 3 bases, in that order; junction bases with no gene match: 5. The CDR3 here is CASSITGGEVNQPQHF. The CDR3 region has the DNA TGTGCCAGTAGTATAACAGGGGGCGAGGTCAATCAGCCCCAGCATTTT.

The chain recombines TRBV9 with TRBJ2-1, with D possibly TRBD2 on 5 matching bases. The ends were cut back, 0 bases at V and 8 bases at J, with 18 bases in the middle. Looked up from germline, CDR1 is SGDLS and CDR2 is YYNGEE. This CDR3 is built from 16 residues. CDR3 in DNA: TGTGCCAGCAGCGTAGAACGAGCGGCGTCCTTCTATGAGCAGTTCTTC. Residues: CASSVERAASFYEQFF.

The chain is built from TRBV9 and TRBJ2-3, with 7 bases aligning to TRBD1. V lost 0 bases, J lost 6 bases, and 10 bases stayed unmatched. The CDR3 consists of 16 residues. Germline assignment: CDR1 SGDLS and CDR2 YYNGEE. The CDR3, as DNA: TGTGCCAGCAGCGTAGAGGGGACAGCACTGCTGGATACGCAGTATTTT. It codes for CASSVEGTALLDTQYF.

V usage is TRBV4-1 and J usage is TRBJ2-7, with D possibly TRBD2 on 6 matching bases. This CDR3 contains 17 residues. The germline gives CDR1 MGHRA, CDR2 YSYEKL. Trimming took 5 bases from V and 4 from J, leaving 24 bases between them. The CDR3 sequence is CASSFDQGVAEPYEQYF. Written as DNA, the CDR3 is TGCGCCAGCAGCTTCGACCAAGGGGTAGCGGAGCCTTACGAGCAGTACTTC.

The chain uses TRBV7-8 and TRBJ2-7, with 11 bases that match TRBD2. The CDR3 is 16 amino acids. Trimming took 1 base from V and 0 from J; bases not matched to a gene: 2. Germline V gene sequence: CDR1 SGHVS, CDR2 FQNEAQ. CDR3 loop: CASSLVTSGSSYEQYV. As DNA, the CDR3 is TGTGCCAGCAGCTTAGTTACTAGCGGGAGCTCCTACGAGCAGTACGTC.

The chain joins TRBV7-2 to TRBJ2-5, with 9 bases lining up with TRBD2. Germline V gene sequence: CDR1 SGHTA, CDR2 FQGNSA. Losses at the gene ends were 3 bases for V and 4 bases for J; bases not matched to a gene: 3. The CDR3 sequence is 14 residues long. The CDR3 coding sequence is TGTGCCAGCAGCTTTGGCGGGAGGGGAGAGACCCAGTACTTC. Translation gives CASSFGGRGETQYF.

V is TRBV6-1 and J is TRBJ2-5; 10 bases match TRBD2. The CDR3 is 16 residues long. The germline gives CDR1 MNHNS, CDR2 SASEGT. The ends lost 4 bases at V and 1 base at J; junction bases unmatched: 6. Here the CDR3 reads CASSATLAGGQETQYF. For the CDR3, the DNA is TGTGCCAGCAGTGCCACCTTAGCGGGAGGCCAAGAGACCCAGTACTTC.

The rearrangement joins TRBV15 to TRBJ2-2, with 9 nucleotides matching TRBD1. The CDR3 is 17 residues long. The junction had 8 bases not matched to a gene; V was cut back by 3 bases and J by 3 bases. In germline, CDR1 is LNHNV, CDR2 YYDKDF (reference sequence). The CDR3 protein is CATSSNRGLGDTGELFF. The CDR3 DNA follows: TGTGCCACCAGCAGCAACAGGGGGCTAGGGGACACCGGGGAGCTGTTTTTT.